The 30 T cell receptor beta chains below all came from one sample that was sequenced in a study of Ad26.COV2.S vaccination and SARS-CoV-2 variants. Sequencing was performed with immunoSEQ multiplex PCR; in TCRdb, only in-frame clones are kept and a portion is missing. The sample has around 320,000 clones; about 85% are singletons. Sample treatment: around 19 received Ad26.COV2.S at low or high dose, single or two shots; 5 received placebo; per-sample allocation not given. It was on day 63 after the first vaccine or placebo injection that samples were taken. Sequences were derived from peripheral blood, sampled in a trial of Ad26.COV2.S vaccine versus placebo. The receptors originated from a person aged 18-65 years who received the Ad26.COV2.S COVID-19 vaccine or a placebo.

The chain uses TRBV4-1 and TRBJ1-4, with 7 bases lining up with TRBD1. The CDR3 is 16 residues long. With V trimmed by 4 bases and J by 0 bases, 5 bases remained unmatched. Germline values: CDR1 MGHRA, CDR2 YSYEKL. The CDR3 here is CASSPTGTATNEKLFF. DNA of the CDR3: TGCGCCAGCAGCCCCACCGGGACAGCAACTAATGAAAAACTGTTTTTT.

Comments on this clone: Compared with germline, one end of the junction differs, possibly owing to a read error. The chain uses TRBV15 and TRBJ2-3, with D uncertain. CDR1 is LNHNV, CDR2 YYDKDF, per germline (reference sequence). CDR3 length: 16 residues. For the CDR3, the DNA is TGTGCCACCACCAGAGGTGAAGGGTTCGCCACAGATACGCAGTATTTT. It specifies CATTRGEGFATDTQYF.

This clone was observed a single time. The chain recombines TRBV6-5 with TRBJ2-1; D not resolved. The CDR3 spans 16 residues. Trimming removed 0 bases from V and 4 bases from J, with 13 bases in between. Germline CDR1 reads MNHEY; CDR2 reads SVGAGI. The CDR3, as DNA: TGTGCCAGCAGTTACTCGTCCGATGGGTGGTACAATGAGCAGTTCTTC. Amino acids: CASSYSSDGWYNEQFF.

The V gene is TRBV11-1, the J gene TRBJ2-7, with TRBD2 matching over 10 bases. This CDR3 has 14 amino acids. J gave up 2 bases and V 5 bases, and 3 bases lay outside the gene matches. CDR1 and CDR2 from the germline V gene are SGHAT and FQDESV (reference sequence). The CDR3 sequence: CASSKRGGTYEQYF. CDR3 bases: TGTGCCAGCAGCAAGCGGGGGGGAACCTACGAGCAGTACTTC.

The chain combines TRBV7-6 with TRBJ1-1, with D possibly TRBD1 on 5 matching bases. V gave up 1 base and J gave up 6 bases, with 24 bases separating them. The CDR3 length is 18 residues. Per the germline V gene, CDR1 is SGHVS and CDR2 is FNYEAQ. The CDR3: CASSLVTANSIGAAEAFF. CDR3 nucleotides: TGTGCCAGCAGCTTAGTGACAGCAAACTCAATAGGGGCGGCTGAAGCTTTCTTT. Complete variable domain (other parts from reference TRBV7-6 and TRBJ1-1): GAGVSQSPRYKVTKRGQDVALRCDPISGHVSLYWYRQALGQGPEFLTYFNYEAQQDKSGLPNDRFSAERPEGSISTLTIQRTEQRDSAMYRCASSLVTANSIGAAEAFFGQGTRLTVV.

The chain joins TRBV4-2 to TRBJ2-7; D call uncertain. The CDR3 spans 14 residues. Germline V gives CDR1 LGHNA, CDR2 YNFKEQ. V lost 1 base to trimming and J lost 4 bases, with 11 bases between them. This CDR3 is CASSQVSVGYEQYF. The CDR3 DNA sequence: TGTGCCAGCAGCCAAGTCAGCGTTGGGTACGAGCAGTACTTC.

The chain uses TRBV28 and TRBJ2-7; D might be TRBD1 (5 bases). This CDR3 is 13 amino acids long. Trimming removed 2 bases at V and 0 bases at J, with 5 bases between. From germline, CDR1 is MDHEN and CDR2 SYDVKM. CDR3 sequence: CASSLGHSYEQYF. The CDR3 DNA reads TGTGCCAGCAGTTTAGGACACTCCTACGAGCAGTACTTC.

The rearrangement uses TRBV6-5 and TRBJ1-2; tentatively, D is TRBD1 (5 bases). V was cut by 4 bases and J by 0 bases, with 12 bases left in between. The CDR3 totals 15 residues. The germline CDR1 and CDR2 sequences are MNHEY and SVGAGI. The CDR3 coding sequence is TGTGCCAGCAGTTGGGGGATGGAAGCTAACTATGGCTACACCTTC. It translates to CASSWGMEANYGYTF.

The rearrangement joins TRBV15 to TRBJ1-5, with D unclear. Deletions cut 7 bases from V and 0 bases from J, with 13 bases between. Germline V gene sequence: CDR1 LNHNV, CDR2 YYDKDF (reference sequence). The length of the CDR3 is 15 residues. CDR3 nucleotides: TGTGCCACCACCCTAGGGTTAGGTAGCAATCAGCCCCAGCATTTT. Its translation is CATTLGLGSNQPQHF.

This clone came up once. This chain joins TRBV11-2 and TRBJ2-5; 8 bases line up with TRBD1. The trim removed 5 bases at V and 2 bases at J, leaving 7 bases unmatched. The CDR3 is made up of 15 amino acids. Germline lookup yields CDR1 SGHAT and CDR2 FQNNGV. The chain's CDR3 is CASSPTRTGQETQYF. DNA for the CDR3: TGTGCCAGCAGCCCGACTAGGACAGGGCAAGAGACCCAGTACTTC.

CDR3: CASSQGQGSTEAFF. In DNA form, the CDR3 reads TGTGCCAGCAGCCAAGGGCAGGGTAGCACTGAAGCTTTCTTT. The gene calls are TRBV3-1 (or the pseudogene TRBV3-2) and TRBJ1-1, with a possible D match to TRBD1 (5 bases). This CDR3 has 14 amino acids. The V gene's germline CDR1 is LGHDT and CDR2 YNNKEL (reference sequence). V was clipped by 1 base and J by 4 bases, with 10 bases between them.

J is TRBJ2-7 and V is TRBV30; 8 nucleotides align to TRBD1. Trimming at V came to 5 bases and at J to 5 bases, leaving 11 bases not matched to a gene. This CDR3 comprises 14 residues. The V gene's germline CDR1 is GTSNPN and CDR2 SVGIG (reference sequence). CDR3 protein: CAWAPGQGADEQYF. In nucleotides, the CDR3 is TGTGCCTGGGCCCCCGGGCAGGGGGCCGACGAGCAGTACTTC.

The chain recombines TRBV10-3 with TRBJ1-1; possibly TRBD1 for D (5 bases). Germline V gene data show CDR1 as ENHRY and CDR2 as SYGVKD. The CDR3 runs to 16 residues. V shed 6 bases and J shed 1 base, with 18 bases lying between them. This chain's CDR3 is CAIRDQQADPNTEAFF. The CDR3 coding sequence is TGTGCCATCAGGGATCAACAGGCAGACCCGAACACTGAAGCTTTCTTT.

CDR3: CASSEDRGTNEKLFF. In DNA, the CDR3 is TGCGCCAGCAGCGAAGACAGGGGTACTAATGAAAAACTGTTTTTT. This rearrangement joins TRBV5-1 to TRBJ1-4, with TRBD1 identical over 8 bases. Trimming at V came to 4 bases and at J to 2 bases, leaving 4 bases not matched to a gene. This CDR3 region has 15 residues. The germline gives CDR1 SGHRS, CDR2 YFSETQ.

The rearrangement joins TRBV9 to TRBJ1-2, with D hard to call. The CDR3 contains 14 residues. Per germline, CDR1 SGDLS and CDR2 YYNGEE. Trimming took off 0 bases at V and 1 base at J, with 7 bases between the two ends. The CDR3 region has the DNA TGTGCCAGCAGCGTAGACAGAAGTAACTATGGCTACACCTTC. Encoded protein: CASSVDRSNYGYTF.

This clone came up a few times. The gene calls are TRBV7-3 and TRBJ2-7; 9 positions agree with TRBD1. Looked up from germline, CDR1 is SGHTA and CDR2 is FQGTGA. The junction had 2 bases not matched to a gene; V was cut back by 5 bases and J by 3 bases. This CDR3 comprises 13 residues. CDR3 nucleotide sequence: TGTGCCAGCAGCCCGGGACAGGGCTACGAGCAGTACTTC. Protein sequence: CASSPGQGYEQYF.

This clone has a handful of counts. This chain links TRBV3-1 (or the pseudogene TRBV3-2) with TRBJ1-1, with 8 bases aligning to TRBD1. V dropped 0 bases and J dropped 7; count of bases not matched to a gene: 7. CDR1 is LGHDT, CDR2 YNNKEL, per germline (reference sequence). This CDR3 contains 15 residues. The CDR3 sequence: CASSQEGRGRIEAFF. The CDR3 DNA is TGTGCCAGCAGCCAAGAAGGCAGGGGGCGAATTGAAGCTTTCTTT.

This chain's CDR3 is CASSSREPTYNEQFF. The CDR3 DNA follows: TGTGCCAGCAGCTCCAGGGAGCCAACCTACAATGAGCAGTTCTTC. This chain joins TRBV2 and TRBJ2-1; possibly TRBD1 or TRBD2 for D (5 bases each). Germline-derived CDR1 and CDR2 are SNHLY and FYNNEI. The CDR3 has 15 residues. The V and J ends lost 6 bases and 2 bases respectively, with 14 bases between them.

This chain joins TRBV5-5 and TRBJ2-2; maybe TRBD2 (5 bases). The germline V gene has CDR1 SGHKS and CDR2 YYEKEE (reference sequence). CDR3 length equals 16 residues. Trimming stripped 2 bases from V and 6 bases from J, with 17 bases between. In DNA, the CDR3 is TGTGCCAGCAGCTTTTTCGCGGCGAGGGCTGCCGGGGAGCTGTTTTTT. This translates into CASSFFAARAAGELFF.

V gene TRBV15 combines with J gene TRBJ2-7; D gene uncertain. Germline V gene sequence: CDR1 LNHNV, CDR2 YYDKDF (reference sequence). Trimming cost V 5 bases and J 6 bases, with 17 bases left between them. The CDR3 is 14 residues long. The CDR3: CATSYGKSPREQYF. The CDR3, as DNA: TGTGCCACCAGCTACGGCAAGTCGCCCCGCGAGCAGTACTTC.

CDR3 bases: TGTGCCACATCCTACGGGGCCAACGTCCTGACTTTC. It translates to CATSYGANVLTF. V is TRBV27 and J is TRBJ2-6; D call uncertain. The ends were cut back, 10 bases at V and 4 bases at J, with 8 bases in the middle. The germline gives CDR1 MNHEY, CDR2 SMNVEV (reference sequence). This CDR3 comprises 12 residues.

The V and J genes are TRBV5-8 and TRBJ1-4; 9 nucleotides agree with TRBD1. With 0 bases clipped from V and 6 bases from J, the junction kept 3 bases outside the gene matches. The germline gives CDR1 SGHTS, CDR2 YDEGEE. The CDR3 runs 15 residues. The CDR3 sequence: CASSLEGTGYEKLFF. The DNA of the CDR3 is TGTGCCAGCAGCTTGGAAGGGACAGGGTATGAAAAACTGTTTTTT.

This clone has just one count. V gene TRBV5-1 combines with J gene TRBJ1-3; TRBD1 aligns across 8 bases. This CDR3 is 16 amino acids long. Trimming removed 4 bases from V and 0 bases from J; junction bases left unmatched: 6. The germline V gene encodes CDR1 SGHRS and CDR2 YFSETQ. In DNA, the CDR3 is TGCGCCAGCAGCCAAGACAGGGGTGACTCTGGAAACACCATATATTTT. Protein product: CASSQDRGDSGNTIYF.

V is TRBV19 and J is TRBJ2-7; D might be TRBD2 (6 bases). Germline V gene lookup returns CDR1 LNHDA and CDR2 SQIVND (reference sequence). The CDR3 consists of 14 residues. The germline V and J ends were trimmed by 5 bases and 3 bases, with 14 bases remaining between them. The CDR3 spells CASSPEGLNYEQYF. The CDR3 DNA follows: TGTGCCAGTAGTCCGGAGGGTCTCAACTACGAGCAGTACTTC.

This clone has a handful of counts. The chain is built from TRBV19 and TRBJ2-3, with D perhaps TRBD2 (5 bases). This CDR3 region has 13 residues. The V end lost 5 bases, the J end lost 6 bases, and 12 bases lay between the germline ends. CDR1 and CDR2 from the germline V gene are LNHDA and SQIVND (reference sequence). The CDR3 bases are TGTGCCAGTAGTCCGAAAACGGGGGATACGCAGTATTTT. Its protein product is CASSPKTGDTQYF.

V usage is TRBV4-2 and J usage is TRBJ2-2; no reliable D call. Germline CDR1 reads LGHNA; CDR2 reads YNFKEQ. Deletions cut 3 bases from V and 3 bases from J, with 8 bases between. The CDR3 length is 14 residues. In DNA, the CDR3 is TGTGCCAGCAGCCAGGGTGACTACACCGGGGAGCTGTTTTTT. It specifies CASSQGDYTGELFF.

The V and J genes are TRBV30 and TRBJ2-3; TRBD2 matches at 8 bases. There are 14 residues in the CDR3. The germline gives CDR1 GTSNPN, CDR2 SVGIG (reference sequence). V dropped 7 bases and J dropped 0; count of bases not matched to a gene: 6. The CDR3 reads CAFRGGPSTDTQYF. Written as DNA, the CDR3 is TGTGCCTTCCGGGGGGGCCCTAGCACAGATACGCAGTATTTT.

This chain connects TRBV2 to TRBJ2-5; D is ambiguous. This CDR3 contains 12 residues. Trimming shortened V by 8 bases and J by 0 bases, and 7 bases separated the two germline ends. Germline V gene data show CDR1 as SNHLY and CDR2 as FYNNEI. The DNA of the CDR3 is TGTGCCAGCGAAGCGTACCAAGAGACCCAGTACTTC. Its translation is CASEAYQETQYF.

CDR3 nucleotides: TGTGCCAGCAGCCCCGGGGGCGAGGGGGGTGAAAAACTGTTTTTT. Translation gives CASSPGGEGGEKLFF. J is TRBJ1-4 and V is TRBV7-2, with TRBD1 as a possible D gene (6 bases). V shed 5 bases and J shed 7 bases, with 17 bases lying between them. This CDR3 spans 15 amino acids. Germline V gene sequence: CDR1 SGHTA, CDR2 FQGNSA.

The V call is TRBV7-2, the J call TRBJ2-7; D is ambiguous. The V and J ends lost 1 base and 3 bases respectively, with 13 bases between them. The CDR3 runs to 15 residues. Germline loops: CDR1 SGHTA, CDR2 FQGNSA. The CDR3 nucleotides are TGTGCCAGCAGCTTAGTGGCCACCAACTACTACGAGCAGTACTTC. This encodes CASSLVATNYYEQYF. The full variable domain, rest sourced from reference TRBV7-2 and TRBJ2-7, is GAGVSQSPSNKVTEKGKDVELRCDPISGHTALYWYRQSLGQGLEFLIYFQGNSAPDKSGLPSDRFSAERTGGSVSTLTIQRTQQEDSAVYLCASSLVATNYYEQYFGPGTRLTVT.